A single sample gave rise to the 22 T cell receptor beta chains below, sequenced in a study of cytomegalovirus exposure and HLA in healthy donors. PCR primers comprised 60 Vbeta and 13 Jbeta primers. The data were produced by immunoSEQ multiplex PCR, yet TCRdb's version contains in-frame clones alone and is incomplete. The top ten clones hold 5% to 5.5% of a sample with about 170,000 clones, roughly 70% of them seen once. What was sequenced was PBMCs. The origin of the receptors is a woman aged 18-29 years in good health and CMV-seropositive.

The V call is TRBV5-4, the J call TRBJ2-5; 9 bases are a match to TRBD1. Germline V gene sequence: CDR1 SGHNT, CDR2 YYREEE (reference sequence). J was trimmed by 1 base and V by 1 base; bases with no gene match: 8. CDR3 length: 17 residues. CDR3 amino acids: CASSLWGTGSGQETQYF. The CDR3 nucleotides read TGTGCCAGCAGCTTGTGGGGGACAGGGTCTGGCCAAGAGACCCAGTACTTC.

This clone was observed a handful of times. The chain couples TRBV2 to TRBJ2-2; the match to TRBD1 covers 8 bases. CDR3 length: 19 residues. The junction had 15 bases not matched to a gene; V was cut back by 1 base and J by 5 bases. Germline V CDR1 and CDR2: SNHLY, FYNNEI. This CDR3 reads CASSEDESGGGVETGELFF. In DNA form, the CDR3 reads TGTGCCAGCAGTGAAGATGAGTCAGGGGGCGGGGTCGAGACCGGGGAGCTGTTTTTT.

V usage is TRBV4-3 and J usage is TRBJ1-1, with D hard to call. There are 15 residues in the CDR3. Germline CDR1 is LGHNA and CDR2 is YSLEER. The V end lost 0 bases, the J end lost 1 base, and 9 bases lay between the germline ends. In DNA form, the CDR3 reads TGCGCCAGCAGCCAAGATCGCCTGGCGAACACTGAAGCTTTCTTT. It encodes CASSQDRLANTEAFF.

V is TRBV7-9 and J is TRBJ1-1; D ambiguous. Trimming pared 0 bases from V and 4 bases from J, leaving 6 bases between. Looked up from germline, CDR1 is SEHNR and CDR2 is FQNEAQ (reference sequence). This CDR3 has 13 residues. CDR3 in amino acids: CASSLAEGTEAFF. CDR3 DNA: TGTGCCAGCAGCTTAGCTGAGGGCACTGAAGCTTTCTTT. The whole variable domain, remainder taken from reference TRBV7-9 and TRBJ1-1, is DTGVSQNPRHKITKRGQNVTFRCDPISEHNRLYWYRQTLGQGPEFLTYFQNEAQLEKSRLLSDRFSAERPKGSFSTLEIQRTEQGDSAMYLCASSLAEGTEAFFGQGTRLTVV.

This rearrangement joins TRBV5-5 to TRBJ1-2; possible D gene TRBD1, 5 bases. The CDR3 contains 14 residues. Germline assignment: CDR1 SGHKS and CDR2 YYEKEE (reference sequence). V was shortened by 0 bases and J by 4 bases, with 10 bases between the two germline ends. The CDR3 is CASSLGDSTYGYTF. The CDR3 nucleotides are TGTGCCAGCAGCTTGGGTGACAGCACCTATGGCTACACCTTC.

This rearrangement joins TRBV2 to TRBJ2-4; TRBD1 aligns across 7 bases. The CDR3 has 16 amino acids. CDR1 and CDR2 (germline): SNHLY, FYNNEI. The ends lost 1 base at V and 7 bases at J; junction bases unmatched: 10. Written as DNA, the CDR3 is TGTGCCAGCAGTGAAGTCGGACAGGTCCCTAATAACATTCAGTACTTC. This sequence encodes CASSEVGQVPNNIQYF.

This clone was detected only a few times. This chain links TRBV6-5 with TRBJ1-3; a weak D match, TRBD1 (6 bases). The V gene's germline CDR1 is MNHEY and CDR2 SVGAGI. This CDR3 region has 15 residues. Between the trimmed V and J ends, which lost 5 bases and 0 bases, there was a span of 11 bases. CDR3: CASSKQGRSGNTIYF. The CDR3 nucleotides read TGTGCCAGCAGTAAACAGGGCCGCTCTGGAAACACCATATATTTT.

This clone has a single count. The CDR3 DNA is TGTGCCATCAGTGAAGGAGGGACCGAAGAGGGAGGCTACACCTTC. It translates to CAISEGGTEEGGYTF. V gene TRBV10-3 combines with J gene TRBJ1-2; D is perhaps TRBD1 (5 bases). V dropped 3 bases and J dropped 8 bases, with 19 bases sitting between them. The CDR3 spans 15 residues. Germline-derived CDR1 and CDR2 are ENHRY and SYGVKD.

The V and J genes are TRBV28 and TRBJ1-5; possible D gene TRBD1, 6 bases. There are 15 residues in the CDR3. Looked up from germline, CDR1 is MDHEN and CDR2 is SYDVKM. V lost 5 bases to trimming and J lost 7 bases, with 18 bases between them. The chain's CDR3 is CASSRYRELGQPQHF. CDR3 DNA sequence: TGTGCCAGCAGTCGGTACAGGGAACTAGGACAGCCCCAGCATTTT.

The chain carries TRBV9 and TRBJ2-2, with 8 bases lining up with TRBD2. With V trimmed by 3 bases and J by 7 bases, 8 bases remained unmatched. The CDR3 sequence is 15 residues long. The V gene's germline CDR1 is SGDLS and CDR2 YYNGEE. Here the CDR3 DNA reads TGTGCCAGCAGCGCTCCGGGACTAGGCCACGGGGAGCTGTTTTTT. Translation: CASSAPGLGHGELFF. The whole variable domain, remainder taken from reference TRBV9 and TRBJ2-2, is DSGVTQTPKHLITATGQRVTLRCSPRSGDLSVYWYQQSLDQGLQFLIQYYNGEERAKGNILERFSAQQFPDLHSELNLSSLELGDSALYFCASSAPGLGHGELFFGEGSRLTVL.

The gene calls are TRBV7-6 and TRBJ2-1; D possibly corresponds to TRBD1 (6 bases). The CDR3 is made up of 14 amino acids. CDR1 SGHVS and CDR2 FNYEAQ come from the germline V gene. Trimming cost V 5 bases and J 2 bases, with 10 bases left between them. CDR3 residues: CASSPGHTYNEQFF. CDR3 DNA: TGTGCCAGCAGCCCGGGACACACCTACAATGAGCAGTTCTTC. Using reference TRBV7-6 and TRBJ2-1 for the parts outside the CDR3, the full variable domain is GAGVSQSPRYKVTKRGQDVALRCDPISGHVSLYWYRQALGQGPEFLTYFNYEAQQDKSGLPNDRFSAERPEGSISTLTIQRTEQRDSAMYRCASSPGHTYNEQFFGPGTRLTVL.

The CDR3 nucleotides are TGTGCCAGCTTGAGCGCCGAGCGGGGGATTAGAGATACGCAGTATTTT. Residues: CASLSAERGIRDTQYF. The V call is TRBV28, the J call TRBJ2-3; TRBD2 aligns across 8 bases. Trimming at V came to 8 bases and at J to 5 bases, leaving 15 bases not matched to a gene. This CDR3 comprises 16 residues. CDR1 is MDHEN, CDR2 SYDVKM, per germline.

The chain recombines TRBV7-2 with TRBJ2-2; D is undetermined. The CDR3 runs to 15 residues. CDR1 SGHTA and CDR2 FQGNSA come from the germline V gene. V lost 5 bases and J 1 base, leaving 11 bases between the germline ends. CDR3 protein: CASSLNFQNTGELFF. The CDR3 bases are TGTGCCAGCAGCCTCAACTTCCAGAACACCGGGGAGCTGTTTTTT.

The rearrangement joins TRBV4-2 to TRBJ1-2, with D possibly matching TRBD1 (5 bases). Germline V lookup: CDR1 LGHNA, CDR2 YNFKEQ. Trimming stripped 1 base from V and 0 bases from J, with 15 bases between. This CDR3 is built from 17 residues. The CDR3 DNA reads TGTGCCAGCAGCCAAGTCGTGTGGGCAGGGTCTAACTATGGCTACACCTTC. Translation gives CASSQVVWAGSNYGYTF.

The chain's CDR3 is CASSPGLADTNIQYF. In DNA, the CDR3 is TGTGCCAGCTCACCCGGACTAGCTGATACAAACATTCAGTACTTC. The chain couples TRBV18 to TRBJ2-4; 8 bases line up with TRBD2. CDR3 length: 15 residues. Germline V gene sequence: CDR1 KGHSH, CDR2 LQKENI. Trimming cost V 3 bases and J 6 bases; bases outside gene matches: 7.

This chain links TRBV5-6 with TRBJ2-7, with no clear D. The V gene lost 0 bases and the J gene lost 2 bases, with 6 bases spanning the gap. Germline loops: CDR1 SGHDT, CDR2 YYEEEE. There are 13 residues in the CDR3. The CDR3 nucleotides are TGTGCCAGCAGCTTGGTGCAGACCTACGAGCAGTACTTC. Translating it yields CASSLVQTYEQYF.

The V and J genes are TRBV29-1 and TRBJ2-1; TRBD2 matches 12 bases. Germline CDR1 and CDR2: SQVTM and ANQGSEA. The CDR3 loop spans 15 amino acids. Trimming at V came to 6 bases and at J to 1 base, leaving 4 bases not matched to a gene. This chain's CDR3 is CSVNGLAGSYNEQFF. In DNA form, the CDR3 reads TGCAGCGTGAACGGACTAGCGGGGTCCTACAATGAGCAGTTCTTC.

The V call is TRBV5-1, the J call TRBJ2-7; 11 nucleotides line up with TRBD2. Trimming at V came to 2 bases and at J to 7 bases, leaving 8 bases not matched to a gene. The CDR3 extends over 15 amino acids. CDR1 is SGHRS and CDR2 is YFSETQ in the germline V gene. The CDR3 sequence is CASSFRGASGGEQYF. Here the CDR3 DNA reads TGCGCCAGCAGCTTCAGGGGGGCTAGCGGGGGGGAGCAGTACTTC. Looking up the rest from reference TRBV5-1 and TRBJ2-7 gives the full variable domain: KAGVTQTPRYLIKTRGQQVTLSCSPISGHRSVSWYQQTPGQGLQFLFEYFSETQRNKGNFPGRFSGRQFSNSRSEMNVSTLELGDSALYLCASSFRGASGGEQYFGPGTRLTVT.

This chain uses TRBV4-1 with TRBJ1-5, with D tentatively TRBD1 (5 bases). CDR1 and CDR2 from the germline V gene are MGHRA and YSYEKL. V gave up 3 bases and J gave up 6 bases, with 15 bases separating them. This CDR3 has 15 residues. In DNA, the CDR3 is TGCGCCAGCAGCCATGGCTTCGTCGGGGGTCAGCCCCAGCATTTT. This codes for CASSHGFVGGQPQHF.

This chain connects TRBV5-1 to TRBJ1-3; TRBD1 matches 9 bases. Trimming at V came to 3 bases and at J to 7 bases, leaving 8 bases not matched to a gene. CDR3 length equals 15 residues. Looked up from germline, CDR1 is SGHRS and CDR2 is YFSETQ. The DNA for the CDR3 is TGCGCCAGCAGCTCCTTCCGACAGGGGGACAACACCATATATTTT. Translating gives CASSSFRQGDNTIYF.

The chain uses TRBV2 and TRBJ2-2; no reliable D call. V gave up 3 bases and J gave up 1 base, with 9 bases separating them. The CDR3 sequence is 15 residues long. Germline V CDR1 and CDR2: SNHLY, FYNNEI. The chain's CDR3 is CASSESGLNTGELFF. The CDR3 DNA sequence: TGTGCCAGCAGTGAGTCCGGGTTGAACACCGGGGAGCTGTTTTTT.

The CDR3 DNA reads TGCGCCAGCAGCCAAGATCCAGCGCAGAACGAGCAGTACTTC. It yields the protein CASSQDPAQNEQYF. The V call is TRBV4-1, the J call TRBJ2-5; D gene uncertain. The J call may be incorrect, as the DNA end agrees better with TRBJ2-7. Germline CDR1 MGHRA, CDR2 YSYEKL. The CDR3 has 14 amino acids.